What follows describes a single TCR beta chain. As yet, its antigen is unknown. A much bigger clone sits one base away, suggesting this may be a read error. Trimming cost V 0 bases and J 3 bases, with 13 bases left between them. CDR1 SGHRS and CDR2 YFSETQ come from the germline V gene. The CDR3 extends over 15 amino acids. The data belong to a study of T cells in Graves' hyperthyroidism and ophthalmopathy. Study findings and constraints: Ophthalmopathy stood apart from stable hyperthyroidism in a 13 V-J model. Prediction of ophthalmopathy progression came a median 6.5 months pre-onset.

Patients showing uncontrolled infection, other autoimmune disease, pregnancy or lactation were ineligible. RNA transcripts gave rise to amplified TCR beta CDR3 regions. The primer set for the first-round RT-PCR of the TCR CDR3 was HTBI. MiXCR was run by TCRdb on the multiplex PCR reads, yielding one entry per CDR3 protein. The table shows over 450,000 distinct CDR3 sequences, with roughly a sixth occurring only once. Sequenced sample: blood. The J gene is TRBJ2-7, the V gene TRBV5-1, with D unclear. This receptor was taken from a woman aged 18 to 35 with Graves' ophthalmopathy. The CDR3 DNA sequence: TGCGCCAGCAGCTTGGAGCCAAACCGGGTCTACGAGCAGTACTTC. Amino acids: CASSLEPNRVYEQYF.